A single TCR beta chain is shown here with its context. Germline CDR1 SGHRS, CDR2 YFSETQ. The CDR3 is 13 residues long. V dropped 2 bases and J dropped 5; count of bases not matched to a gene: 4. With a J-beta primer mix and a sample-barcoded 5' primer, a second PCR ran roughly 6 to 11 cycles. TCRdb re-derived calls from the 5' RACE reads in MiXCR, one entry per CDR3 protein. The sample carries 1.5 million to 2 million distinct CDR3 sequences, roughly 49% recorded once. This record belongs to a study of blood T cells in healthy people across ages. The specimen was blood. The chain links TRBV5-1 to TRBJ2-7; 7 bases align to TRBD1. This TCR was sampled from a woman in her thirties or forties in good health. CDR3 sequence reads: CASSFDRANEQYF. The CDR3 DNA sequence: TGCGCCAGCAGCTTCGACAGGGCAAACGAGCAGTACTTC.